Presented here are 7 T cell receptor beta chains from one specimen sequenced in a study of blood T cell repertoires in COVID-19. The assay was immunoSEQ multiplex PCR, and TCRdb's table has in-frame clones only and misses some. The repertoire includes over 200,000 clones, about 87% of them detected once, and about 4% sits in the top ten. Material for sequencing was PBMCs or T cells enriched from blood (not recorded which). The source is a woman aged 25 to 39 who had been exposed to COVID-19.

The V call is TRBV5-5, the J call TRBJ2-7; TRBD1 agrees at 11 bases. Germline-derived CDR1 and CDR2 are SGHKS and YYEKEE (reference sequence). Trimming removed 6 bases from V and 4 bases from J; junction bases left unmatched: 6. The CDR3 is made up of 14 amino acids. In DNA form, the CDR3 reads TGTGCCAGCACCGAGGACAGGGGGCGATACGAGCAGTACTTC. Amino acid sequence: CASTEDRGRYEQYF.

This chain joins TRBV6-5 and TRBJ2-4; TRBD1 matches 9 bases. Germline lookup yields CDR1 MNHEY and CDR2 SVGAGI. V lost 0 bases and J lost 4; bases outside the gene matches: 1. The CDR3 runs to 15 residues. The CDR3 region is CASSYSGQGKNIQYF. The CDR3 DNA reads TGTGCCAGCAGTTACTCAGGACAGGGGAAAAACATTCAGTACTTC.

The chain couples TRBV27 to TRBJ1-3; no definite D call. The V and J ends lost 3 bases and 0 bases respectively, with 9 bases between them. CDR3 length equals 15 residues. Germline V CDR1 and CDR2: MNHEY, SMNVEV (reference sequence). CDR3 sequence (DNA): TGTGCCAGCAGTTTCAACCGAGACTCTGGAAACACCATATATTTT. This sequence encodes CASSFNRDSGNTIYF.

The chain links TRBV18 to TRBJ2-3, with D perhaps TRBD2 (5 bases). The CDR3 has 15 residues. V was clipped by 0 bases and J by 8 bases, with 15 bases between them. CDR1 is KGHSH, CDR2 LQKENI, per germline. The CDR3, as DNA: TGTGCCAGCTCACCACCTGAGGTGGTGGCGGGTACGCAGTATTTT. Protein: CASSPPEVVAGTQYF.

The V and J genes are TRBV2 and TRBJ2-7, with 9 positions matching TRBD1. Unmatched junction bases numbered 3, after V lost 5 bases and J lost 1 base. The CDR3 runs 14 residues. Germline V CDR1 and CDR2: SNHLY, FYNNEI. The CDR3 coding sequence is TGTGCCAGCAGTCCCGGGACAGGGTCCTACGAGCAGTACTTC. It encodes CASSPGTGSYEQYF.

The genes are TRBV7-3 and TRBJ2-7, with 7 bases that match TRBD2. The CDR3 runs to 15 residues. Germline CDR1 is SGHTA and CDR2 is FQGTGA. V shed 3 bases, J shed 0 bases, and the junction held 5 bases outside the gene matches. DNA of the CDR3: TGTGCCAGCAGCTTCCGGGCTAGCGGCTCCTACGAGCAGTACTTC. Its translation: CASSFRASGSYEQYF. The full variable domain, completed using reference TRBV7-3 and TRBJ2-7, is GAGVSQTPSNKVTEKGKYVELRCDPISGHTALYWYRQSLGQGPEFLIYFQGTGAADDSGLPNDRFFAVRPEGSVSTLKIQRTERGDSAVYLCASSFRASGSYEQYFGPGTRLTVT.

This chain joins TRBV4-1 and TRBJ1-5, with 7 bases that match TRBD1. Looked up from germline, CDR1 is MGHRA and CDR2 is YSYEKL. V lost 1 base to trimming and J lost 2 bases; unmatched junction nucleotides: 5. The CDR3 sequence is 16 residues long. The CDR3 spells CASSQVPGTGNQPQHF. The CDR3 DNA sequence: TGCGCCAGCAGCCAAGTTCCCGGGACAGGCAATCAGCCCCAGCATTTT.